Presented here are 16 T cell receptor beta chains from one specimen sequenced in a study of blood T cells in healthy people across ages (dated by TCRdb to about 2015). Receptors were amplified or captured by 5' RACE. TCRdb names Illumina HiSeq 2500 as the instrument used. A second roughly 6 to 12 cycle PCR used a sample-barcoded 5' primer and a J-beta primer mix. Using fastp trimming at Q25 and MiXCR clonotype assembly, TCRdb reanalyzed the public sequencing data and kept in-frame beta chains. Rows with one shared CDR3 protein collapse into an entry with the most common genes and DNA. This sample gives approximately 1.5 million distinct CDR3 sequences in total; roughly two fifths of them show up just once. The top ten constitute 4% of the sample. Sample: blood. Source of these receptors: a woman aged 18 to 35 in good health.

The rearrangement links TRBV10-3 to TRBJ1-1; D unclear. Germline lookup yields CDR1 ENHRY and CDR2 SYGVKD. The CDR3 loop spans 14 amino acids. V was trimmed by 3 bases and J by 1 base, leaving 9 bases between them. CDR3 coding DNA: TGTGCCATCAGTGACCCGGAGGGGAACACTGAAGCTTTCTTT. This sequence encodes CAISDPEGNTEAFF.

A remark on this clonotype: The germline gene is not matched at one end of the junction; a read error may be the cause. The rearrangement joins TRBV5-1 to TRBJ2-1; the match to TRBD2 covers 11 bases. This CDR3 region has 16 residues. The germline CDR1 and CDR2 sequences are SGHRS and YFSETQ. CDR3 bases: TGCGCCAGCAGCTTCTCACTAGCGGGGGCCTACAATGAGCTGTTCTTC. Its protein product is CASSFSLAGAYNELFF. The complete variable domain, with remaining parts taken from reference TRBV5-1 and TRBJ2-1, reads KAGVTQTPRYLIKTRGQQVTLSCSPISGHRSVSWYQQTPGQGLQFLFEYFSETQRNKGNFPGRFSGRQFSNSRSEMNVSTLELGDSALYLCASSFSLAGAYNELFFGPGTRLTVL.

At least ten counts were recorded for this clonotype. V and J are TRBV6-6 and TRBJ2-3; 8 bases map to TRBD2. In germline, CDR1 is MNHNY, CDR2 SVGAGI (reference sequence). The CDR3 is made up of 14 amino acids. The trim removed 5 bases at V and 4 bases at J, leaving 5 bases unmatched. CDR3 loop: CASSKGLDADTQYF. In DNA, the CDR3 is TGTGCCAGCAGTAAGGGACTAGACGCAGATACGCAGTATTTT.

The chain has TRBV9 and TRBJ1-6, with D perhaps TRBD1 (5 bases). Trimming shortened V by 0 bases and J by 3 bases, and 22 bases separated the two germline ends. Per germline, CDR1 SGDLS and CDR2 YYNGEE. The CDR3 spans 20 residues. In DNA form, the CDR3 reads TGTGCCAGCAGCGTAGGGGGGGGACTGAGTCAAATGAACTATAATTCACCCCTCCACTTT. Its translation is CASSVGGGLSQMNYNSPLHF.

In this sample, this clonotype turned up a few times. The chain joins TRBV2 to TRBJ2-1; 10 bases match TRBD2. The CDR3 has 22 residues. Germline assignment: CDR1 SNHLY and CDR2 FYNNEI. V lost 10 bases and J lost 0; bases outside the gene matches: 27. CDR3 DNA: TGTGCCATCACAGATATTGTAGGGACTAGCGAAGACCCAAGGACCTCCTACAATGAGCAGTTCTTC. Encoded protein: CAITDIVGTSEDPRTSYNEQFF.

This clonotype was picked up a small number of times. This chain links TRBV7-9 with TRBJ2-3; 8 positions agree with TRBD2. The germline CDR1 and CDR2 sequences are SEHNR and FQNEAQ (reference sequence). The CDR3 runs to 15 residues. J gave up 6 bases and V 1 base, and 6 bases lay outside the gene matches. The CDR3 DNA sequence: TGTGCCAGCAGCTTAGGTAGCGGGGCTGGGGATACGCAGTATTTT. Translating gives CASSLGSGAGDTQYF.

The chain uses TRBV6-2 or TRBV6-3 and TRBJ2-5, with a possible D match to TRBD2 (6 bases). The V gene lost 6 bases and the J gene lost 2 bases, with 16 bases spanning the gap. The CDR3 is 15 amino acids. The germline CDR1 and CDR2 sequences are MNHEY and SVGEGT. The CDR3 loop reads CASRPTRGGQETQYF. The DNA of the CDR3 is TGTGCCAGCAGACCGACTAGAGGAGGTCAAGAGACCCAGTACTTC.

The rearrangement links TRBV7-9 to TRBJ2-3, with D possibly matching TRBD2 (7 bases). CDR3 length equals 17 residues. Germline CDR1 is SEHNR and CDR2 is FQNEAQ (reference sequence). Trimming stripped 5 bases from V and 2 bases from J, with 20 bases between. The chain's CDR3 is CASSLNRGADFTDTQYF. CDR3 coding DNA: TGTGCCAGCAGCCTGAACCGGGGGGCCGATTTCACAGATACGCAGTATTTT.

The chain joins TRBV9 to TRBJ2-1; TRBD2 matches at 9 bases. The better agreement between TRBJ2-7 and the DNA end casts doubt on the J call. This CDR3 contains 15 residues. The germline gives CDR1 SGDLS, CDR2 YYNGEE. This CDR3 reads CASSVSGGNYNEQYF. For the CDR3, the DNA is TGTGCCAGCAGCGTCAGCGGGGGGAACTACAATGAGCAGTACTTC.

This clonotype was counted a few times. The V gene is TRBV12-3 or TRBV12-4, the J gene TRBJ2-3, with D perhaps TRBD2 (5 bases). This CDR3 contains 18 residues. Trimming shortened V by 2 bases and J by 6 bases, and 24 bases separated the two germline ends. The CDR3 DNA is TGTGCCAGCAGTTTAACGAAGTCAGGAGGTAAATTAAAGGATACGCAGTATTTT. Translating gives CASSLTKSGGKLKDTQYF.

The rearrangement joins TRBV24-1 to TRBJ2-5; tentative D call: TRBD1 (6 bases). Trimming shortened V by 3 bases and J by 4 bases, and 14 bases separated the two germline ends. The V gene's germline CDR1 is KGHDR and CDR2 SFDVKD. The CDR3 is 15 residues long. CDR3 DNA: TGTGCCACCAGTGATACACTGGGGGCCGCAGAGACCCAGTACTTC. Translated: CATSDTLGAAETQYF.

The rearrangement joins TRBV7-2 to TRBJ2-1, with a tentative D call TRBD2 (5 bases). With 5 bases removed from V and 7 bases from J, the gap between germline ends came to 21 bases. There are 16 residues in the CDR3. Germline CDR1 reads SGHTA; CDR2 reads FQGNSA. This CDR3 is CASSPQSSWRMNEQFF. The CDR3 bases are TGTGCCAGCAGCCCCCAATCTAGCTGGAGGATGAATGAGCAGTTCTTC.

CDR3 residues: CASSVDPTSGRTYNEQFF. CDR3 nucleotides: TGTGCCAGCAGCGTTGATCCTACTAGCGGGCGGACCTACAATGAGCAGTTCTTC. V and J are TRBV9 and TRBJ2-1; the match to TRBD2 covers 9 bases. Trimming cost V 2 bases and J 2 bases; bases outside gene matches: 11. There are 18 residues in the CDR3. The germline CDR1 and CDR2 sequences are SGDLS and YYNGEE.

The V call is TRBV4-3, the J call TRBJ2-7; 7 nucleotides match TRBD2. Germline assignment: CDR1 LGHNA and CDR2 YSLEER. The J segment lost 3 bases and the V segment lost 0 bases, leaving 5 bases of the junction unmatched. This CDR3 contains 15 residues. The CDR3 loop reads CASSQERDYFYEQYF. The CDR3 coding sequence is TGCGCCAGCAGCCAAGAACGGGACTACTTCTACGAGCAGTACTTC.

V usage is TRBV5-1 and J usage is TRBJ2-7, with D tentatively TRBD1 (6 bases). Germline CDR1 reads SGHRS; CDR2 reads YFSETQ. This CDR3 has 13 amino acids. V lost 4 bases to trimming and J lost 5 bases, with 13 bases between them. The CDR3 is CASSRYRDHEQYF. The CDR3 coding sequence is TGCGCCAGCAGCCGATACAGGGACCACGAGCAGTACTTC.

The sample holds a few counts of this clonotype. V gene TRBV6-2 or TRBV6-3 combines with J gene TRBJ1-5, with 10 nucleotides matching TRBD1. The V gene's germline CDR1 is MNHEY and CDR2 SVGEGT. The CDR3 extends over 14 amino acids. Trimming removed 6 bases from V and 4 bases from J; junction bases left unmatched: 3. The chain's CDR3 is CASRGTGENQPQHF. The CDR3 coding sequence is TGTGCCAGCAGGGGGACAGGGGAGAATCAGCCCCAGCATTTT.